This T cell receptor beta chain was retrieved from a study of blood T cells in healthy people across ages. Total RNA amounts of at least 5.5 micrograms were extracted per sample. From germline, CDR1 is MNHNS and CDR2 SASEGT. The germline V and J ends were trimmed by 2 bases and 3 bases, with 4 bases remaining between them. The CDR3 loop spans 12 amino acids. A second PCR of 7 to 11 cycles used a sample-barcoded 5' primer and a J-beta primer mix. TCRdb recomputed calls from the 5' RACE reads with MiXCR, one row per CDR3 protein. This table has hundreds of thousands of distinct CDR3 sequences, roughly 43% appearing once.

The clonotype originates from a man aged 25 to 40 in good health. V gene TRBV6-1 combines with J gene TRBJ1-2; D not resolved. Source material: blood. The CDR3 DNA reads TGTGCCAGCAGTGAAATTTACTATGGCTACACCTTC. It translates to CASSEIYYGYTF.